One sample yielded the 17 T cell receptor beta chains listed below, sequenced in a study of blood T cell repertoires in COVID-19. The protocol was immunoSEQ multiplex PCR, while the TCRdb copy is restricted to in-frame clones and leaves out a portion. The sample consists of hundreds of thousands of clones, about 90% of them appearing once. Material: PBMCs or T cells enriched from blood (not recorded which). These receptors all stem from a woman between 25 and 40 years old who had recovered from COVID-19.

The J gene is TRBJ2-7, the V gene TRBV6-5; TRBD1 might be the D (5 bases). The CDR3 is 13 residues long. Trimming took off 4 bases at V and 5 bases at J, with 12 bases between the two ends. Germline loops: CDR1 MNHEY, CDR2 SVGAGI. The chain's CDR3 is CASSSRIGDEQYF. The CDR3, as DNA: TGTGCCAGCAGTTCCCGAATAGGGGACGAGCAGTACTTC.

The V and J genes are TRBV19 and TRBJ2-6; D might be TRBD1 (5 bases). The CDR3 spans 17 residues. In germline, CDR1 is LNHDA, CDR2 SQIVND (reference sequence). V was trimmed by 3 bases and J by 2 bases, leaving 14 bases between them. The CDR3 DNA is TGTGCCAGTAGTATTCGGACATTTGGAACTGGGGCCAACGTCCTGACTTTC. This translates into CASSIRTFGTGANVLTF. Full variable domain (rest looked up from reference TRBV19 and TRBJ2-6): DGGITQSPKYLFRKEGQNVTLSCEQNLNHDAMYWYRQDPGQGLRLIYYSQIVNDFQKGDIAEGYSVSREKKESFPLTVTSAQKNPTAFYLCASSIRTFGTGANVLTFGAGSRLTVL.

The CDR3 bases are TGTGCCAGCAGCCGCGGTGGGGCGATAGACAGGGGAAATGAAAAACTGTTTTTT. Residues: CASSRGGAIDRGNEKLFF. This chain joins TRBV5-4 and TRBJ1-4; 8 nucleotides agree with TRBD1. The junction had 16 bases not matched to a gene; V was cut back by 4 bases and J by 5 bases. Germline V gene data show CDR1 as SGHNT and CDR2 as YYREEE (reference sequence). There are 18 residues in the CDR3.

A few counts support this clone. The J gene is TRBJ2-5, the V gene TRBV11-2; 11 positions match TRBD2. CDR1 SGHAT and CDR2 FQNNGV come from the germline V gene. This CDR3 comprises 16 residues. The junction had 4 bases not matched to a gene; V was cut back by 4 bases and J by 0 bases. The CDR3 bases are TGTGCCAGCAGCTCTTGGACTAGCGGGTACCAAGAGACCCAGTACTTC. Encoded protein: CASSSWTSGYQETQYF.

In this sample, this clone turned up a few times. The chain is built from TRBV6-2 or TRBV6-3 and TRBJ2-7, with D maybe TRBD1 (5 bases). This CDR3 contains 16 residues. V shed 0 bases and J shed 4 bases, with 16 bases lying between them. Germline V gives CDR1 MNHEY, CDR2 SVGEGT. CDR3 sequence: CASSYSLQDLRYEQYF. The CDR3 nucleotides read TGTGCCAGCAGTTACTCGTTACAGGATTTACGATACGAGCAGTACTTC.

The V call is TRBV18, the J call TRBJ1-1; D not resolved. Trimming took off 3 bases at V and 3 bases at J, with 8 bases between the two ends. Germline V lookup: CDR1 KGHSH, CDR2 LQKENI. CDR3 length: 13 amino acids. The CDR3 here is CASSPGRDTEAFF. The CDR3 DNA follows: TGTGCCAGCTCACCCGGGCGGGACACTGAAGCTTTCTTT.

The genes are TRBV5-1 and TRBJ2-7; 7 positions agree with TRBD1. Unmatched junction bases numbered 2, after V lost 2 bases and J lost 3 bases. From germline, CDR1 is SGHRS and CDR2 YFSETQ. The CDR3 runs 13 residues. This CDR3 is CASSLRQGYEQYF. The CDR3 DNA reads as TGCGCCAGCAGCTTACGACAGGGCTACGAGCAGTACTTC.

The chain recombines TRBV18 with TRBJ1-4; 10 bases line up with TRBD1. From germline, CDR1 is KGHSH and CDR2 LQKENI. The V gene end was trimmed by 4 bases and the J gene end by 5 bases; junction bases not matched to a gene: 7. The CDR3 totals 16 residues. CDR3 sequence reads: CASSQGTGVLNEKLFF. The CDR3 DNA follows: TGTGCCAGCTCACAAGGGACAGGGGTTCTAAATGAAAAACTGTTTTTT.

This clone was seen only once. The CDR3 region is CATSDGGRGSFF. The CDR3 DNA is TGTGCCACCAGTGATGGGGGAAGGGGGTCTTTCTTT. The chain has TRBV24-1 and TRBJ1-1; D may be TRBD1 (6 bases). Between the trimmed V and J ends, which lost 3 bases and 12 bases, there was a span of 13 bases. There are 12 residues in the CDR3. Germline V CDR1 and CDR2: KGHDR, SFDVKD.

The V and J genes are TRBV4-3 and TRBJ2-5, with D possibly being TRBD2 (7 bases). CDR1 is LGHNA and CDR2 is YSLEER in the germline V gene. Trimming took 0 bases from V and 7 from J, leaving 18 bases between them. This CDR3 has 16 amino acids. This CDR3 is CASSQDNRGALVTQYF. The DNA for the CDR3 is TGCGCCAGCAGCCAAGACAACCGGGGGGCCTTGGTGACCCAGTACTTC.

This clone was observed once. This rearrangement joins TRBV6-1 to TRBJ2-3; 7 bases map to TRBD2. The CDR3 sequence is 15 residues long. Germline V CDR1 and CDR2: MNHNS, SASEGT. V shed 2 bases, J shed 0 bases, and the junction held 2 bases outside the gene matches. CDR3 loop: CASSEWGGSTDTQYF. CDR3 nucleotides: TGTGCCAGCAGTGAATGGGGGGGTAGCACAGATACGCAGTATTTT.

This clone was detected once. The chain recombines TRBV30 with TRBJ2-1; TRBD1 is a possible D gene (5 bases). The CDR3 extends over 11 amino acids. V lost 5 bases and J lost 8, with 10 bases in between. Germline lookup yields CDR1 GTSNPN and CDR2 SVGIG (reference sequence). The CDR3 DNA sequence: TGTGCCTGGGCAGGGTCCCATGAGCAGTTCTTC. Encoded protein: CAWAGSHEQFF.

This rearrangement joins TRBV28 to TRBJ1-1; D call uncertain. The V and J ends lost 3 bases and 4 bases respectively, with 6 bases between them. Germline assignment: CDR1 MDHEN and CDR2 SYDVKM. This CDR3 has 12 amino acids. The CDR3 sequence: CASSFSLTEAFF. Here the CDR3 DNA reads TGTGCCAGCAGTTTCTCCCTCACTGAAGCTTTCTTT.

This chain links TRBV7-2 with TRBJ2-7; 7 nucleotides match TRBD1. V was clipped by 5 bases and J by 2 bases; unmatched bases: 6. Germline V gives CDR1 SGHTA, CDR2 FQGNSA. This CDR3 spans 14 amino acids. The CDR3 loop is CASSRDSSTYEQYF. Written as DNA, the CDR3 is TGTGCCAGCAGCCGGGACAGTTCAACCTACGAGCAGTACTTC.

The V gene is TRBV9, the J gene TRBJ2-3, with a weak D call TRBD2 (6 bases). The germline V gene has CDR1 SGDLS and CDR2 YYNGEE. The CDR3 has 17 residues. The germline V and J ends were trimmed by 1 base and 5 bases, with 20 bases remaining between them. Written as DNA, the CDR3 is TGTGCCAGCAGCGTATCCACGAGCGGGCGGCCGGAAGATACGCAGTATTTT. It yields the protein CASSVSTSGRPEDTQYF.

The chain couples TRBV7-9 to TRBJ1-4; the match to TRBD1 covers 7 bases. The CDR3 is 14 amino acids. V was pared by 4 bases and J by 5 bases, with 4 bases of the junction left unmatched. CDR1 is SEHNR, CDR2 FQNEAQ, per germline (reference sequence). Written as DNA, the CDR3 is TGTGCCAGCAGCTGGACAGGCCACAATGAAAAACTGTTTTTT. Its translation is CASSWTGHNEKLFF.

The sample holds one count of this clone. The chain employs TRBV7-9 and TRBJ2-7; TRBD1 is a possible D gene (5 bases). V lost 10 bases and J lost 5, with 24 bases in between. Germline CDR1 SEHNR, CDR2 FQNEAQ (reference sequence). The CDR3 extends over 15 amino acids. CDR3 nucleotide sequence: TGTGCCATCACCTCGCGGAAGCAGGGTGCCAACGAGCAGTACTTC. This codes for CAITSRKQGANEQYF. Drawing the rest from reference TRBV7-9 and TRBJ2-7, the complete variable domain is DTGVSQNPRHKITKRGQNVTFRCDPISEHNRLYWYRQTLGQGPEFLTYFQNEAQLEKSRLLSDRFSAERPKGSFSTLEIQRTEQGDSAMYLCAITSRKQGANEQYFGPGTRLTVT.